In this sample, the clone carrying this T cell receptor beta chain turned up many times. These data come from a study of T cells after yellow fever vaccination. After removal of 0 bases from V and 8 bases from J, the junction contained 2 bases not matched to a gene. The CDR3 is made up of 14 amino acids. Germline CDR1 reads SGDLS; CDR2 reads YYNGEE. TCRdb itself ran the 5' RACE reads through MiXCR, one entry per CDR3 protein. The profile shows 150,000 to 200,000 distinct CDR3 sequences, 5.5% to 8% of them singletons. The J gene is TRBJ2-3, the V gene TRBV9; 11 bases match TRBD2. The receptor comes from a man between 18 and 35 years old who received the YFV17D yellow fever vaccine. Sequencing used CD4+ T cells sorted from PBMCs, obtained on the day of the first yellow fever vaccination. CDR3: CASSVDTSGGTQYF. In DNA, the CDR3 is TGTGCCAGCAGCGTAGACACTAGCGGGGGTACGCAGTATTTT.